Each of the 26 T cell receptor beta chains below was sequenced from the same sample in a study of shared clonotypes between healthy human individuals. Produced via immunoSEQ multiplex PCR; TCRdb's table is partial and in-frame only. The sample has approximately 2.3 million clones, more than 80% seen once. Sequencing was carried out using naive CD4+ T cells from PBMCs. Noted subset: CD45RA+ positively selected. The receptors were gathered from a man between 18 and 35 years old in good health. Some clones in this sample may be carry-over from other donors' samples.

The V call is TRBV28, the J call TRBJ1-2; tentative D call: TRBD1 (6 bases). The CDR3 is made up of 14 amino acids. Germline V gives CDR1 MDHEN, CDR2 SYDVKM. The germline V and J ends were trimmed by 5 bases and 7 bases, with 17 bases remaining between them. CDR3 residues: CASSTTGLGGGYTF. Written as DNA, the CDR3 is TGTGCCAGCAGTACGACAGGCCTCGGAGGTGGCTACACCTTC.

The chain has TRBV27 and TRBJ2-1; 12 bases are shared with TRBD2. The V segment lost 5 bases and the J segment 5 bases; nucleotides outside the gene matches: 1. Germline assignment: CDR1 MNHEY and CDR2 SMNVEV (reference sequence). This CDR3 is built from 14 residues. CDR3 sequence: CASSRLAGDNEQFF. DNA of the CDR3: TGTGCCAGCAGTCGACTAGCGGGGGACAATGAGCAGTTCTTC.

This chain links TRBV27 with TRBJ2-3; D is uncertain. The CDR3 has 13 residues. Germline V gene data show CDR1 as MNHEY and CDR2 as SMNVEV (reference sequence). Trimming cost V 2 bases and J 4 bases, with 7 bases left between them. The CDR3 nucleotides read TGTGCCAGCAGTTTAAACCGCCCAGATACGCAGTATTTT. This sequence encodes CASSLNRPDTQYF.

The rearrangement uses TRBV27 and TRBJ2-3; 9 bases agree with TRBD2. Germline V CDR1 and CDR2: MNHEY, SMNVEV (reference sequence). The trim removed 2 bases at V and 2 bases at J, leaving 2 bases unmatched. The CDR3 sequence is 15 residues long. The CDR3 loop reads CASSLSGRPTDTQYF. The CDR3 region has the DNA TGTGCCAGCAGTTTAAGCGGGAGGCCCACAGATACGCAGTATTTT.

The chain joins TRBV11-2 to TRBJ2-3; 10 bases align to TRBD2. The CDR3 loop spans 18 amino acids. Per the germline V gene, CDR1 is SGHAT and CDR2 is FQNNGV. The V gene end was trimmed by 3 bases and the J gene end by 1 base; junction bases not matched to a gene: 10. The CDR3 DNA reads TGTGCCAGCAGCTTTAGCGGGAGGCCCTCTTCCCGCACAGATACGCAGTATTTT. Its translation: CASSFSGRPSSRTDTQYF.

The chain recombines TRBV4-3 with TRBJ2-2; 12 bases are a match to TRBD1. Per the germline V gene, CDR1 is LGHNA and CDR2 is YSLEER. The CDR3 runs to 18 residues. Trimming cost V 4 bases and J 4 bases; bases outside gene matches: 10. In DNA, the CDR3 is TGCGCCAGCAGCCTAGGACCCGGGGACAGGGGGCTCACCGGGGAGCTGTTTTTT. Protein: CASSLGPGDRGLTGELFF.

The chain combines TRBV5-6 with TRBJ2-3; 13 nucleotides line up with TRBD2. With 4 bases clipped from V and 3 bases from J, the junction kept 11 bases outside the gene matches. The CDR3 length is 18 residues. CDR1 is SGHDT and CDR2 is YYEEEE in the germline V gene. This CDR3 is CASSQIWTSGSGTDTQYF. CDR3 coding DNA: TGTGCCAGCAGCCAAATATGGACTAGCGGGAGCGGGACAGATACGCAGTATTTT.

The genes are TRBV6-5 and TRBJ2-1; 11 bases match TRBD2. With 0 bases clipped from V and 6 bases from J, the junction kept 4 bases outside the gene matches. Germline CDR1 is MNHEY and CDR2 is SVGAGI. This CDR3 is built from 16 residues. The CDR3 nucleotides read TGTGCCAGCAGTTACTCGACTAGCGGGGCTCGCAATGAGCAGTTCTTC. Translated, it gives CASSYSTSGARNEQFF.

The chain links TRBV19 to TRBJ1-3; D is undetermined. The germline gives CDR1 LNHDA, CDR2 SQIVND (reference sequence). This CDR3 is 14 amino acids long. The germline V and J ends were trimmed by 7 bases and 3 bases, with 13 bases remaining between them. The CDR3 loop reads CASTRGFLGNTIYF. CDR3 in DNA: TGTGCCAGTACGCGCGGGTTCCTTGGAAACACCATATATTTT.

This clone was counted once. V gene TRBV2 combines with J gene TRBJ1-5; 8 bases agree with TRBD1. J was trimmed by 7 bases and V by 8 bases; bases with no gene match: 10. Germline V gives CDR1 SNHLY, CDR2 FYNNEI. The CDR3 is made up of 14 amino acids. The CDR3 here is CASSDRGGEQPQHF. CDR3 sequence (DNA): TGTGCCAGCTCAGACAGGGGTGGCGAACAGCCCCAGCATTTT.

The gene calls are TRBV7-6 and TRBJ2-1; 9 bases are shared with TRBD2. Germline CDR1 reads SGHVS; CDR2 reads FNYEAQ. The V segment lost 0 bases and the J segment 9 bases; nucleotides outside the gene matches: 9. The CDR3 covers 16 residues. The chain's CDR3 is CASSLASSGRFGEQFF. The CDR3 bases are TGTGCCAGCAGCTTAGCGTCCAGCGGGAGGTTCGGTGAGCAGTTCTTC.

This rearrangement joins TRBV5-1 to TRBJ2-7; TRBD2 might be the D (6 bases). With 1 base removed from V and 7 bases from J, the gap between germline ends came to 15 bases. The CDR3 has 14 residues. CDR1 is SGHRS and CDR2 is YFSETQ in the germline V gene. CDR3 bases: TGCGCCAGCAGCTTGCTAGCGACGGCCTCGGAGCAGTACTTC. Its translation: CASSLLATASEQYF.

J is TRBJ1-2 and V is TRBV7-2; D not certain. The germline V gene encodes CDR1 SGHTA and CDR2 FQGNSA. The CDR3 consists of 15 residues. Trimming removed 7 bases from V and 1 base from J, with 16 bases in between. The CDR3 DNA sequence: TGTGCCAGCACCCTGGGCCACGGGCGTAACTATGGCTACACCTTC. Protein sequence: CASTLGHGRNYGYTF.

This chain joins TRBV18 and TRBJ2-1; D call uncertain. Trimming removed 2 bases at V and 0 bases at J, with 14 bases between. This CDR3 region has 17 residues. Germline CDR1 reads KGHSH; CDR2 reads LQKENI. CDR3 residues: CASSPIGPGSSYNEQFF. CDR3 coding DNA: TGTGCCAGCTCACCAATTGGTCCAGGTAGCTCCTACAATGAGCAGTTCTTC.

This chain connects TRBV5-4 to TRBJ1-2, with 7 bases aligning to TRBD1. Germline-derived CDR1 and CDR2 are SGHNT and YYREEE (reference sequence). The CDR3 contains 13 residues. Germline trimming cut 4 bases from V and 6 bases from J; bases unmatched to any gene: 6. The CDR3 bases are TGTGCCAGCAGCCCCTCTACAGGGGATGGCTACACCTTC. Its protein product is CASSPSTGDGYTF.

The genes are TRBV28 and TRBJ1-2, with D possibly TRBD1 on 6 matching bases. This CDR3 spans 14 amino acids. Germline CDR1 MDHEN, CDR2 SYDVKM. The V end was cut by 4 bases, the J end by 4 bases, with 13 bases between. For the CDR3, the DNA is TGTGCCAGCAGTTCGGGCAGGGGTTTCTATGGCTACACCTTC. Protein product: CASSSGRGFYGYTF.

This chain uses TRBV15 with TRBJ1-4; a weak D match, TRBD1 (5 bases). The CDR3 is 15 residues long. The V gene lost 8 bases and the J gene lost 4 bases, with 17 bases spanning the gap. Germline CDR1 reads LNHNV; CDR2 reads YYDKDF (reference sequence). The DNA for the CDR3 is TGTGCCACCGGGTCTTTGGGGCAGGGTAATGAAAAACTGTTTTTT. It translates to CATGSLGQGNEKLFF.

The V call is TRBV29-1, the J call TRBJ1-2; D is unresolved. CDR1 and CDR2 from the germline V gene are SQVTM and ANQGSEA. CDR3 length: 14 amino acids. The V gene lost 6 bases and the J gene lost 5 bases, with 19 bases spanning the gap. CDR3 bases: TGCAGCGTGACCGGTGGCAGGTCCAAGTATGGCTACACCTTC. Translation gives CSVTGGRSKYGYTF.

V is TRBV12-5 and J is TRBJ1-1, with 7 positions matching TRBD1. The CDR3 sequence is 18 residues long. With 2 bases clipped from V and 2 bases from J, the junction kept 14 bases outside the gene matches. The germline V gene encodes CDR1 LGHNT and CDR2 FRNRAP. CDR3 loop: CASGLPVPGTDINTEAFF. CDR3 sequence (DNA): TGTGCTAGTGGTTTGCCTGTACCCGGGACAGATATAAACACTGAAGCTTTCTTT.

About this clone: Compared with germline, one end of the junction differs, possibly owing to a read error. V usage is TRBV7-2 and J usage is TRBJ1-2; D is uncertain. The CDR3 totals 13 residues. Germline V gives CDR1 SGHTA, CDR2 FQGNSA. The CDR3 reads CASTLRSGYGYTF. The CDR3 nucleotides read TGTGCCAGCACCTTAAGATCGGGCTATGGCTACACCTTC.

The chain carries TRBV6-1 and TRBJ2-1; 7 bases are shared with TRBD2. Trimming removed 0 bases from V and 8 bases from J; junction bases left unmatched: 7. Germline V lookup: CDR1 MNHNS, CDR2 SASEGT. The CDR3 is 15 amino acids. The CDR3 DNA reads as TGTGCCAGCAGTGAAGCTGGCGGGAGTTTCGATGAGCAGTTCTTC. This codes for CASSEAGGSFDEQFF.

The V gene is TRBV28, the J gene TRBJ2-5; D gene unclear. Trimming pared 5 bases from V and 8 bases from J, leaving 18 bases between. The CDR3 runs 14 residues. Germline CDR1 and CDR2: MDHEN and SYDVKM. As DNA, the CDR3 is TGTGCCAGCAGTCCCGACGGCGGCCTAGGAACCCAGTACTTC. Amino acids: CASSPDGGLGTQYF.

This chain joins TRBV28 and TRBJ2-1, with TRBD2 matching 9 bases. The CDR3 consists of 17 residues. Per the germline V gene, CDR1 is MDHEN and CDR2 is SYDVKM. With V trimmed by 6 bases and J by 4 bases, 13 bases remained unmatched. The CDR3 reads CASSPLGAGGLYNEQFF. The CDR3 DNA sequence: TGTGCCAGCAGCCCACTGGGGGCGGGAGGGCTTTACAATGAGCAGTTCTTC.

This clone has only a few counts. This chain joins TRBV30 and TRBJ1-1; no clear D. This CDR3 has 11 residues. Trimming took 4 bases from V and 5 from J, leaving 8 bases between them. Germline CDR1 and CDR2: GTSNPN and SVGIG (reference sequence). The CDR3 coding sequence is TGTGCCTGGATGAGGTGGACTGAAGCTTTCTTT. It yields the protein CAWMRWTEAFF.

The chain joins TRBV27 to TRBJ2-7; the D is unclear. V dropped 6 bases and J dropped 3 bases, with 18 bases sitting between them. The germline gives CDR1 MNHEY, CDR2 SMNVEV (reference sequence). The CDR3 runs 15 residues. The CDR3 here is CASSPTRLTNYEQYF. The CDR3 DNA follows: TGTGCCAGCAGCCCGACCCGGCTAACCAACTACGAGCAGTACTTC.

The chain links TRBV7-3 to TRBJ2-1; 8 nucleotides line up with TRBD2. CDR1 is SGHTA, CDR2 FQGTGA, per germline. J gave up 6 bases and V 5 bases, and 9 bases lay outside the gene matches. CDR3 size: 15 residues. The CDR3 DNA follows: TGTGCCAGCAGCCCTAGGGCTAGCGGGTTCAATGAGCAGTTCTTC. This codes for CASSPRASGFNEQFF. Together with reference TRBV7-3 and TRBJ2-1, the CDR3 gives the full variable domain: GAGVSQTPSNKVTEKGKYVELRCDPISGHTALYWYRQSLGQGPEFLIYFQGTGAADDSGLPNDRFFAVRPEGSVSTLKIQRTERGDSAVYLCASSPRASGFNEQFFGPGTRLTVL.